The entry that follows covers one T cell receptor beta chain sequence. Its antigen is unidentified. This specimen comes from a study of long-term antiretroviral therapy in people with HIV. Study context: Of all samples, the earliest predate the 2015 immediate-ART recommendation by about a decade.

Whole-study results and caveats: ART-treated samples gained diversity yet remained below transplant donor controls.

The immunoSEQ assay was v3.0, run at survey level. Sequencing efforts were directed toward about 40,000-55,000 T-cell genomes per sample. Profiling relied on immunoSEQ multiplex PCR, and the TCRdb table lists in-frame clones only, not all of them. Of over 15,000 clones in the sample, roughly 73% were seen once. The V end lost 0 bases, the J end lost 4 bases, and 13 bases lay between the germline ends. Germline V gives CDR1 SGHNT, CDR2 YENEEA. There are 16 residues in the CDR3. Every participant with HIV received treatment in the United States. The chain is built from TRBV11-3 and TRBJ1-3; D perhaps matches TRBD1 (5 bases). The sequences come from unsorted PBMCs, collected 2.1 to 2.2 years before starting antiretroviral therapy. The sequence was obtained from a man in his thirties or forties with HIV. The CDR3 is CASSLEAGAGGNTIYF. DNA of the CDR3: TGTGCCAGCAGCTTAGAGGCCGGGGCGGGGGGAAACACCATATATTTT.